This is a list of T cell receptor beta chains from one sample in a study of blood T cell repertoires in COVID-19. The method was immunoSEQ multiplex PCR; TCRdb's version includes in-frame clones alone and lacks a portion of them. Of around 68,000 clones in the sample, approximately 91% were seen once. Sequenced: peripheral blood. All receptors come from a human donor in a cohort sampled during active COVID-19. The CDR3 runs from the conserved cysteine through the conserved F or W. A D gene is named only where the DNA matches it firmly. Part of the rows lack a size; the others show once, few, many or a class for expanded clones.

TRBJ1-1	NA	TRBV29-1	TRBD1	CSVEIRTGWDTEAFF	TGCAGCGTTGAAATACGGACAGGGTGGGACACTGAAGCTTTCTTT
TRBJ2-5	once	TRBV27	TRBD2	CASSFGGAQYF	TGTGCCAGCAGTTTCGGGGGGGCCCAGTACTTC
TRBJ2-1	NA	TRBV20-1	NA	CSTRARNEQFF	TGCAGTACGAGGGCCAGGAATGAGCAGTTCTTC
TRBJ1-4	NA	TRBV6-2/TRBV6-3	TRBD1	CASSYSGTGLASNEKLFF	TGTGCCAGCAGTTACTCGGGGACAGGGTTGGCGTCTAATGAAAAACTGTTTTTT
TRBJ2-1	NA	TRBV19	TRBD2	CASSIRIAGNSYNEQFF	TGTGCCAGTAGTATTCGCATAGCGGGGAACTCCTACAATGAGCAGTTCTTC
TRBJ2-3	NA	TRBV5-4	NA	CASSRLGSGYSTDTQYF	TGTGCCAGCAGCCGATTGGGATCGGGATACTCGACAGATACGCAGTATTTT
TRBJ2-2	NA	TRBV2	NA	CASRQGGTGELFF	TGTGCCAGCAGACAGGGCGGCACCGGGGAGCTGTTTTTT
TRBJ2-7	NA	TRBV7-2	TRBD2	CAGSWSGGAGSSYEQYF	TGTGCCGGCTCTTGGAGCGGGGGAGCGGGGAGCTCCTACGAGCAGTACTTC
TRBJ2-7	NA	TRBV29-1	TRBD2	CSVGSGLDYEQYF	TGCAGCGTTGGGTCGGGACTAGACTACGAGCAGTACTTC
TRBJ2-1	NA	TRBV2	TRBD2	CASSEGLAVRNEQFF	TGTGCCAGCAGTGAAGGACTAGCGGTCCGCAATGAGCAGTTCTTC
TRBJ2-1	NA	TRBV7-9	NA	CASSPRDKNGNEQFF	TGTGCCAGCAGCCCCAGGGACAAAAATGGCAATGAGCAGTTCTTC
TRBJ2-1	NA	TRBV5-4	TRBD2	CASSYSPMGTSVYNEQFF	TGTGCCAGCAGCTACTCTCCTATGGGGACTAGCGTTTACAATGAGCAGTTCTTC
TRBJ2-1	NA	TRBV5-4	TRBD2	CASSLGTSGSWNEQFF	TGTGCCAGCAGCTTGGGGACTAGCGGGAGCTGGAATGAGCAGTTCTTC
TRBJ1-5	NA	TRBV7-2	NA	CASSLGASRPQHF	TGTGCCAGCAGCTTAGGGGCCTCGCGGCCCCAGCATTTT
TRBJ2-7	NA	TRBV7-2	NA	CASSLAVGEPYEQYF	TGTGCCAGCAGCTTAGCGGTAGGGGAACCCTACGAGCAGTACTTC
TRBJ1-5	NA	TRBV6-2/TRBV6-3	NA	CASSYPGTIYSNQPQHF	TGTGCCAGCAGTTACCCAGGCACCATATATAGCAATCAGCCCCAGCATTTT
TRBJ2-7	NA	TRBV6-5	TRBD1	CASSRKQGASYEQYF	TGTGCCAGCAGCAGAAAGCAGGGGGCCTCCTACGAGCAGTACTTC
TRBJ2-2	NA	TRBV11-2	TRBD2	CASSPGRETGELFF	TGTGCCAGCAGCCCAGGGAGGGAAACCGGGGAGCTGTTTTTT
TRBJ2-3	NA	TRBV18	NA	CASSGGQKTDTQYF	TGTGCCAGCTCAGGTGGGCAGAAAACAGATACGCAGTATTTT
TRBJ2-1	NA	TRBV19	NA	CASSIGGSGDYNEQFF	TGTGCCAGTAGTATAGGAGGTAGCGGAGACTACAATGAGCAGTTCTTC
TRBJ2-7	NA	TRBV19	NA	CASSKAVTYEQYF	TGTGCCAGTAGTAAGGCGGTAACCTACGAGCAGTACTTC
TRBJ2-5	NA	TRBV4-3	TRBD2	CASSQLNWGGIIQETQYF	TGCGCCAGCAGCCAACTTAACTGGGGGGGAATAATTCAAGAGACCCAGTACTTC
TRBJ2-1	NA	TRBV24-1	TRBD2	CATSDDTNLRGAGNEQFF	TGTGCCACCAGTGACGATACCAATCTGCGGGGGGCTGGGAATGAGCAGTTCTTC
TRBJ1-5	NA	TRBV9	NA	CASSPGPAGGLGPRGGNQPQHF	TGTGCCAGCAGCCCCGGGCCGGCGGGTGGTCTTGGTCCCCGAGGCGGCAATCAGCCCCAGCATTTT
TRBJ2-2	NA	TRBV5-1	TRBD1	CASSPGQVAGELFF	TGCGCCAGCAGCCCGGGACAGGTCGCCGGGGAGCTGTTTTTT
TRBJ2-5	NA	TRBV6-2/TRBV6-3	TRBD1	CASSSQGALEETQYF	TGTGCCAGCAGTTCACAGGGGGCGCTTGAGGAGACCCAGTACTTC
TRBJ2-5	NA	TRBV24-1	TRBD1	CATSDLPMTGTQETQYF	TGTGCCACCAGTGATTTGCCGATGACAGGGACCCAAGAGACCCAGTACTTC
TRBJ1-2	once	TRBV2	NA	CASKGEIYGYTF	TGTGCCAGCAAGGGGGAAATTTATGGCTACACCTTC
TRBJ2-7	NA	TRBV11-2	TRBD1	CASSLTGASYEQYF	TGTGCCAGCAGCTTGACAGGGGCATCCTACGAGCAGTACTTC
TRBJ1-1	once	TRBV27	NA	CASSFGGLGEAFF	TGTGCCAGCAGTTTCGGGGGATTAGGTGAAGCTTTCTTT
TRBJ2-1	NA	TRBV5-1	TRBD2	CASSLAKSSGYNEQFF	TGCGCCAGCAGCTTGGCCAAGTCTAGCGGTTACAATGAGCAGTTCTTC
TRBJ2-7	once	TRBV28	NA	CASSLLRYEQYF	TGTGCCAGCAGTCTCCTCCGCTACGAGCAGTACTTC
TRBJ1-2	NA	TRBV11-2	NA	CASSLMANSGAKDYGYTF	TGTGCCAGCAGCTTAATGGCCAATTCAGGGGCGAAGGACTATGGCTACACCTTC